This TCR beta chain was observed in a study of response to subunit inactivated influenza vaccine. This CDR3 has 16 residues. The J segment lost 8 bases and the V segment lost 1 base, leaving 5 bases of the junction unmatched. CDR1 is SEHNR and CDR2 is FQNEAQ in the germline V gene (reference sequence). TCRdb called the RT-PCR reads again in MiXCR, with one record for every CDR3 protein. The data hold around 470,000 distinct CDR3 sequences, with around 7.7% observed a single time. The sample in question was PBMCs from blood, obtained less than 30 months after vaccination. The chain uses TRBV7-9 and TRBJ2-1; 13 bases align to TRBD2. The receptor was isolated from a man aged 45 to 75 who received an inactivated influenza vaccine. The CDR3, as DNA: TGTGCCAGCAGCTTAGACGGGGGACTAGCGGGATATGAGCAGTTCTTC. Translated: CASSLDGGLAGYEQFF.